The source of this TCR beta chain is a study of T cell responses to AZD1222 COVID-19 vaccine. CDR1 is SGHNT and CDR2 is YYREEE in the germline V gene (reference sequence). This CDR3 is built from 15 residues. V lost 4 bases, J lost 0 bases, and 12 bases lay in between. TCRdb's copy holds only in-frame clones and misses some; the assay was immunoSEQ multiplex PCR. The table shows approximately 130,000 clones, with roughly 89% occurring only once. Points from the study as a whole: The study found Spike-specific TCR breadth and depth rose after two AZD1222 doses. After the peak T cell response, and only then, were repertoires sampled. The donor cohort was predominantly white British with a female majority, and clonal diversity may have been underestimated. Spike-wide vaccine-associated CD4 TCRs dominated at 160-218 and 743-854.

Comment on this clone: Its target is unknown.

The TCR sequence derives from an adult in good health. The genes are TRBV5-4 and TRBJ2-3; D remains unclear. The sample in question was peripheral blood, obtained on day 0 of AZD1222 vaccination. CDR3 in amino acids: CASSPQSVSTDTQYF. CDR3 DNA: TGTGCCAGCAGCCCACAGTCCGTGAGCACAGATACGCAGTATTTT.